A single T cell receptor (beta chain) is shown here with its context. Clones were read by immunoSEQ multiplex PCR, and TCRdb kept only the in-frame ones, dropping some. The table shows 35,000 to 50,000 clones, with roughly 84% occurring only once. The entry originates in a study of ipilimumab plus nivolumab after autologous stem cell transplantation. For the study at large: The myeloma cohort included high-risk transplant-naive patients and patients relapsing within 3 years of a first autologous transplant.

Here the sequenced sample was PBMCs, taken in a trial of ipilimumab plus nivolumab as post-transplant consolidation. The sequence was obtained from a male donor with multiple myeloma.

CDR3: CAWMRRLNEKLFF. As DNA, the CDR3 is TGTGCCTGGATGAGGCGGCTTAATGAAAAACTGTTTTTT. The chain has TRBV30 and TRBJ1-4; D gene ambiguous. CDR3 size: 13 residues. V shed 4 bases and J shed 4 bases, with 10 bases lying between them. CDR1 and CDR2 (germline): GTSNPN, SVGIG (reference sequence). The full variable domain, in which reference TRBV30 and TRBJ1-4 provide the parts outside the CDR3, is SQTIHQWPATLVQPVGSPLSLECTVEGTSNPNLYWYRQAAGRGLQLLFYSVGIGQISSEVPQNLSASRPQDRQFILSSKKLLLSDSGFYLCAWMRRLNEKLFFGSGTQLSVL.